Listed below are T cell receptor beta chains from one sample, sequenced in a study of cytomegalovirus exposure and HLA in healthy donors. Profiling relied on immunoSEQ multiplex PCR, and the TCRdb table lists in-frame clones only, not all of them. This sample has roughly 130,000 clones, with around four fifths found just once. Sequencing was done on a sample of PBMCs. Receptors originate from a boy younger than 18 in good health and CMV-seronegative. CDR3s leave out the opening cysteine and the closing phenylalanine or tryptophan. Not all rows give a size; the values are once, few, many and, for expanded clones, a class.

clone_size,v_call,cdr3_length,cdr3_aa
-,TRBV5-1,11,ASSLQQRETQY
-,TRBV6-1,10,ASSERGYEQY
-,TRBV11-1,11,ASSFSAGEPQH
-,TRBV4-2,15,ASSQEGGLAGGDTQY
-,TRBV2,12,ASRIRDNSNVLT
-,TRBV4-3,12,ASSQGLGATEAF
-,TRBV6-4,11,ASSDSGNYGYT
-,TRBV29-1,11,SVDSSEGNEQF
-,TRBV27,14,ASSRTSGSYGDTQY
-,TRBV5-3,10,ARSSPGGQAF
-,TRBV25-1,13,ASSEYSQGAVGYT
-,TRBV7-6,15,ASSLRPSGGTNYGYT
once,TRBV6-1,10,ASSGLDPHLF
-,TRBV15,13,ATSRGSGNTGELF
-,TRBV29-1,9,SVSGADTQY
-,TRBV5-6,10,ASSLAGDGYT
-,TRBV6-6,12,ASSSTSGSYEQY
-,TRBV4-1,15,ASSQVGTSGSSYEQY
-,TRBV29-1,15,TYHTTEVSGGDYGYT